This entry concerns a single TCR beta chain. Its antigen is not known. Sequencing used immunoSEQ multiplex PCR; TCRdb keeps in-frame clones, though not all of them. The sample has about 110,000 clones, nearly 90% seen once. This specimen belongs to a study of T cell responses to AZD1222 COVID-19 vaccine. Notes on the study in general: The number of AZD1222 recipients seropositive at baseline was only five or six. Every sample of the repertoires postdated the peak T cell response. Clonal diversity may have been underestimated, and the donors were mostly white British, with more females than males.

Germline V gene sequence: CDR1 GTSNPN, CDR2 SVGIG (reference sequence). The CDR3 sequence is 14 residues long. V lost 0 bases, J lost 4 bases, and 12 bases lay in between. Timing groups of about 4 and about 12 weeks for second doses were pooled. Specimen: peripheral blood, collected 28 days after the second AZD1222 dose. V and J are TRBV30 and TRBJ1-2, with D uncertain. The origin of this receptor is an adult who received the AZD1222 COVID-19 vaccine. CDR3 in amino acids: CAWSVRGTVYGYTF. CDR3 DNA sequence: TGTGCCTGGAGTGTACGCGGCACAGTCTATGGCTACACCTTC.